The T cell receptor beta chain under discussion was sequenced for a study of CD8 T cells in Susac syndrome. At the level of the study: There were five or six sequenced Susac syndrome patients with active disease and fewer than 10 in remission. Intravenous immunoglobulin alone or corticosteroids were being given to patients with Susac syndrome at blood draw, unless they were therapy-naive.

With random hexamers, reverse transcription was performed on about 0.45 to 1 ug of RNA. TCRdb redid the calling of the immunoSEQ multiplex PCR reads with MiXCR, one entry per CDR3 protein. The data contain roughly 130,000 distinct CDR3 sequences, roughly 95% of them singletons. Trimming took off 4 bases at V and 7 bases at J, with 14 bases between the two ends. CDR1 and CDR2 from the germline V gene are MGHRA and YSYEKL. The CDR3 runs 14 residues. Sequencing input: CD4+ T cells from PBMCs. The receptor comes from a human donor with Susac syndrome. V is TRBV4-1 and J is TRBJ2-4; D ambiguous. The CDR3 spells CASSLVIGLNIQYF. The CDR3 nucleotides are TGCGCCAGCAGCCTAGTTATCGGGTTGAACATTCAGTACTTC.